The 31 T cell receptor beta chains given below trace back to one sample, sequenced in a study of tumor-infiltrating lymphocytes in localized non-small cell lung cancer. Clones were read by immunoSEQ multiplex PCR, and TCRdb kept only the in-frame ones, dropping some. The table lists about 23,000 clones, less than 70% of them singletons. The source material was lung tumor tissue. Receptors originate from a human donor with non-small cell lung cancer.

The V gene is TRBV4-1, the J gene TRBJ1-5; TRBD1 agrees at 10 bases. Looked up from germline, CDR1 is MGHRA and CDR2 is YSYEKL. V trimming: 1 base; J trimming: 0 bases; junction bases outside the gene matches: 6. The CDR3 is made up of 18 amino acids. CDR3 sequence (DNA): TGCGCCAGCAGCCAAGTAGGGACAGGGGACACTAGCAATCAGCCCCAGCATTTT. Its protein product is CASSQVGTGDTSNQPQHF.

The chain carries TRBV28 and TRBJ2-7, with D unresolved. The germline gives CDR1 MDHEN, CDR2 SYDVKM. Trimming removed 9 bases from V and 3 bases from J, with 12 bases in between. The CDR3 length is 12 residues. CDR3 nucleotide sequence: TGTGCCAGTGGCTCGGCCTTCTACGAGCAGTACTTC. This sequence encodes CASGSAFYEQYF.

This chain uses TRBV5-1 with TRBJ2-5, with a weak D call TRBD2 (6 bases). Trimming removed 2 bases from V and 5 bases from J, with 16 bases in between. Germline loops: CDR1 SGHRS, CDR2 YFSETQ. The CDR3 contains 15 residues. The CDR3 sequence: CASSLDGSRVETQYF. CDR3 DNA: TGCGCCAGCAGCTTAGACGGGAGCAGAGTGGAGACCCAGTACTTC.

The chain carries TRBV5-6 and TRBJ1-4; D call uncertain. Trimming shortened V by 0 bases and J by 0 bases, and 6 bases separated the two germline ends. The CDR3 spans 15 residues. Germline V lookup: CDR1 SGHDT, CDR2 YYEEEE. The CDR3 region is CASSLVGATNEKLFF. In DNA form, the CDR3 reads TGTGCCAGCAGCTTGGTGGGTGCAACTAATGAAAAACTGTTTTTT.

The rearrangement uses TRBV18 and TRBJ2-5; 8 bases align to TRBD1. CDR1 and CDR2 (germline): KGHSH, LQKENI. The V gene end was trimmed by 3 bases and the J gene end by 6 bases; junction bases not matched to a gene: 9. There are 15 residues in the CDR3. The CDR3 is CASSPPDRAVKTQYF. CDR3 in DNA: TGTGCCAGCTCACCGCCGGACAGGGCTGTGAAGACCCAGTACTTC.

The V and J genes are TRBV18 and TRBJ1-4, with D uncertain. V lost 6 bases and J 0 bases, leaving 11 bases between the germline ends. Germline CDR1 reads KGHSH; CDR2 reads LQKENI. The CDR3 contains 15 residues. CDR3 amino acids: CASSGYSATNEKLFF. The CDR3 coding sequence is TGTGCCAGCTCCGGCTACAGTGCAACTAATGAAAAACTGTTTTTT. The full variable domain, with the rest looked up from reference TRBV18 and TRBJ1-4, is NAGVMQNPRHLVRRRGQEARLRCSPMKGHSHVYWYRQLPEEGLKFMVYLQKENIIDESGMPKERFSAEFPKEGPSILRIQQVVRGDSAAYFCASSGYSATNEKLFFGSGTQLSVL.

This chain links TRBV7-8 with TRBJ1-5; the match to TRBD1 covers 8 bases. Germline values: CDR1 SGHVS, CDR2 FQNEAQ. The CDR3 is 15 amino acids. The V and J ends lost 5 bases and 6 bases, in that order; junction bases with no gene match: 9. This chain's CDR3 is CASSGGQERGQPQHF. CDR3 nucleotide sequence: TGTGCCAGCAGCGGGGGACAGGAAAGGGGTCAGCCCCAGCATTTT.

This clone showed up just a few times. This chain links TRBV7-9 with TRBJ1-1; 7 bases agree with TRBD1. V was clipped by 6 bases and J by 4 bases; unmatched bases: 8. The CDR3 length is 14 residues. Germline V gene sequence: CDR1 SEHNR, CDR2 FQNEAQ (reference sequence). The CDR3 loop reads CASSSRQGVTEAFF. CDR3 nucleotides: TGTGCCAGCAGTTCCAGACAGGGCGTCACTGAAGCTTTCTTT.

The chain uses TRBV7-6 and TRBJ2-1; 9 bases line up with TRBD2. From germline, CDR1 is SGHVS and CDR2 FNYEAQ. This CDR3 has 14 amino acids. V was pared by 5 bases and J by 7 bases, with 6 bases of the junction left unmatched. As DNA, the CDR3 is TGTGCCAGCAGCGACAGACTAGCGGAAAATGAGCAGTTCTTC. Protein sequence: CASSDRLAENEQFF.

V usage is TRBV5-5 and J usage is TRBJ2-7; D is ambiguous. V dropped 1 base and J dropped 3 bases, with 8 bases sitting between them. The CDR3 spans 13 residues. CDR1 and CDR2 (germline): SGHKS, YYEKEE (reference sequence). For the CDR3, the DNA is TGTGCCAGCAGCTTGAGCACTTTCTACGAGCAGTACTTC. Translated, it gives CASSLSTFYEQYF.

The table lists this clone with a few counts. The CDR3 DNA is TGTGCCAGCAGTTACTCGACGCCGGAGTTCTATGGCTACACCTTC. This encodes CASSYSTPEFYGYTF. V and J are TRBV6-5 and TRBJ1-2; D gene uncertain. V lost 0 bases and J lost 4, with 12 bases in between. This CDR3 has 15 residues. Per germline, CDR1 MNHEY and CDR2 SVGAGI.

The chain is built from TRBV2 and TRBJ1-2; TRBD1 is a possible D gene (6 bases). V lost 6 bases and J 4 bases, leaving 12 bases between the germline ends. The CDR3 consists of 13 residues. Germline V gene sequence: CDR1 SNHLY, CDR2 FYNNEI. The CDR3 DNA follows: TGTGCCAGCAGCTACAGGGAGGGCTATGGCTACACCTTC. It specifies CASSYREGYGYTF.

The chain carries TRBV29-1 and TRBJ1-2, with 7 bases identical to TRBD1. With V trimmed by 6 bases and J by 7 bases, 5 bases remained unmatched. CDR3 length equals 11 residues. Germline loops: CDR1 SQVTM, CDR2 ANQGSEA. In DNA form, the CDR3 reads TGCAGCGTCGGGGAGGGGGCTGGCTACACCTTC. It codes for CSVGEGAGYTF.

This clone showed up just a few times. V gene TRBV10-1 combines with J gene TRBJ2-1, with TRBD2 matching over 15 bases. The CDR3 spans 19 residues. Germline V gene sequence: CDR1 WNHNN, CDR2 SYGVQD (reference sequence). The trim removed 0 bases at V and 1 base at J, leaving 4 bases unmatched. The CDR3 DNA is TGCGCCAGCAGTGAGTCAGGGACTAGCGGGAGGAGTTCCTACAATGAGCAGTTCTTC. Translated: CASSESGTSGRSSYNEQFF.

This chain links TRBV5-5 with TRBJ2-1, with 14 bases identical to TRBD2. This CDR3 is 16 amino acids long. Trimming removed 3 bases from V and 7 bases from J; junction bases left unmatched: 6. CDR1 SGHKS and CDR2 YYEKEE come from the germline V gene (reference sequence). The CDR3 loop reads CASSYSGTSGRNEQFF. CDR3 DNA sequence: TGTGCCAGCAGCTACTCCGGGACTAGCGGGAGAAATGAGCAGTTCTTC.

The chain uses TRBV7-8 and TRBJ2-5, with D perhaps TRBD2 (5 bases). This CDR3 contains 13 residues. V lost 5 bases to trimming and J lost 5 bases, with 12 bases between them. Germline CDR1 is SGHVS and CDR2 is FQNEAQ. The CDR3 loop is CASSLGGWETQYF. The DNA of the CDR3 is TGTGCCAGCAGCCTGGGCGGGTGGGAGACCCAGTACTTC.

The genes are TRBV15 and TRBJ1-3; 7 nucleotides line up with TRBD1. The trim removed 3 bases at V and 2 bases at J, leaving 10 bases unmatched. The CDR3 is 17 residues long. CDR1 is LNHNV, CDR2 YYDKDF, per germline (reference sequence). The CDR3 nucleotides are TGTGCCACCAGCAGGAGCCTCGCAGGGGGAACTGGAAACACCATATATTTT. This gives the protein CATSRSLAGGTGNTIYF.

This sequence joins TRBV29-1 and TRBJ1-5, with D possibly being TRBD1 (6 bases). Germline values: CDR1 SQVTM, CDR2 ANQGSEA. The CDR3 totals 13 residues. The V end lost 6 bases, the J end lost 2 bases, and 11 bases lay between the germline ends. The CDR3 region is CSVQGGGNQPQHF. The CDR3 DNA is TGCAGCGTACAGGGCGGCGGCAATCAGCCCCAGCATTTT. The complete variable domain, with remaining parts taken from reference TRBV29-1 and TRBJ1-5, reads SAVISQKPSRDICQRGTSLTIQCQVDSQVTMMFWYRQQPGQSLTLIATANQGSEATYESGFVIDKFPISRPNLTFSTLTVSNMSPEDSSIYLCSVQGGGNQPQHFGDGTRLSIL.

This clone showed up just a few times. The chain carries TRBV11-3 and TRBJ2-3, with 7 bases aligning to TRBD1. The V gene's germline CDR1 is SGHNT and CDR2 YENEEA. The CDR3 length is 14 residues. J gave up 4 bases and V 6 bases, and 7 bases lay outside the gene matches. DNA for the CDR3: TGTGCCAGCAGGGAGACAGGGAGAGCAGATACGCAGTATTTT. Translated, it gives CASRETGRADTQYF.

The count of this clone is one. This chain links TRBV4-2 with TRBJ2-1; 8 bases match TRBD2. CDR3 length equals 17 residues. The V gene's germline CDR1 is LGHNA and CDR2 YNFKEQ. V gave up 0 bases and J gave up 7 bases; unmatched junction bases: 11. DNA for the CDR3: TGTGCCAGCAGCCAAGAGAAAGGGAGCGGGAGCGGAAATGAGCAGTTCTTC. Its translation is CASSQEKGSGSGNEQFF.

For this clone: Other DNA sequences in this sample translate to the same CDR3. The CDR3 DNA sequence: TGTGCCAGCAGCCCTAGCGGGGGGAGCTCCTACAATGAGCAGTTCTTC. As protein: CASSPSGGSSYNEQFF. V gene TRBV7-9 combines with J gene TRBJ2-1; the match to TRBD2 covers 11 bases. There are 16 residues in the CDR3. The ends lost 5 bases at V and 0 bases at J; junction bases unmatched: 3. Germline lookup yields CDR1 SEHNR and CDR2 FQNEAQ (reference sequence).

This clone was seen repeatedly, ten times or more. The chain is built from TRBV7-3 and TRBJ2-5; 7 bases are a match to TRBD2. Trimming cost V 2 bases and J 2 bases; bases outside gene matches: 2. The germline gives CDR1 SGHTA, CDR2 FQGTGA. This CDR3 is 14 amino acids long. CDR3 bases: TGTGCCAGCAGCTTAGCGGGAGATCAAGAGACCCAGTACTTC. It codes for CASSLAGDQETQYF.

The chain employs TRBV5-1 and TRBJ1-2, with D perhaps TRBD1 (6 bases). The V and J ends lost 4 bases and 4 bases respectively, with 11 bases between them. The V gene's germline CDR1 is SGHRS and CDR2 YFSETQ. This CDR3 is built from 13 residues. The CDR3 bases are TGCGCCAGCAGCGAGGACAGTACCTATGGCTACACCTTC. It encodes CASSEDSTYGYTF.

CDR3 coding DNA: TGTGCCAGCAGCCCGGCCGGGACAGACTATGGCTACACCTTC. Its translation is CASSPAGTDYGYTF. This chain links TRBV11-2 with TRBJ1-2, with TRBD1 matching over 7 bases. The V and J ends lost 5 bases and 3 bases, in that order; junction bases with no gene match: 6. The germline CDR1 and CDR2 sequences are SGHAT and FQNNGV. The CDR3 contains 14 residues.

In this sample, this clone turned up a few times. The V and J genes are TRBV7-6 and TRBJ2-1; D remains unclear. Trimming took off 1 base at V and 3 bases at J, with 10 bases between the two ends. The CDR3 length is 15 residues. From germline, CDR1 is SGHVS and CDR2 FNYEAQ. In DNA, the CDR3 is TGTGCCAGCAGCTTAGTGCCCTACAGCTACAATGAGCAGTTCTTC. It encodes CASSLVPYSYNEQFF.

V and J are TRBV12-5 and TRBJ1-2; D unclear. Germline CDR1 is LGHNT and CDR2 is FRNRAP. V lost 1 base to trimming and J lost 4 bases, with 16 bases between them. This CDR3 is 16 amino acids long. The CDR3 sequence: CASGLGDLLFGYGYTF. The CDR3 DNA is TGTGCTAGTGGTTTGGGGGATCTACTCTTCGGCTATGGCTACACCTTC.

The DNA of the CDR3 is TGTGCCAGCAGGGGACAGGGGGCGTGGGAGCAGTACTTC. Translated: CASRGQGAWEQYF. V and J are TRBV28 and TRBJ2-7; 12 nucleotides match TRBD1. V shed 6 bases and J 7 bases; nucleotides not matched to a gene: 4. This CDR3 region has 13 residues. Germline lookup yields CDR1 MDHEN and CDR2 SYDVKM.

The chain recombines TRBV6-6 with TRBJ2-7, with D tentatively TRBD1 (6 bases). The CDR3 loop spans 11 amino acids. The germline CDR1 and CDR2 sequences are MNHNY and SVGAGI (reference sequence). V was shortened by 8 bases and J by 6 bases, with 11 bases between the two germline ends. This CDR3 reads CASFLGGEQYF. The CDR3 coding sequence is TGTGCCAGCTTCTTAGGGGGCGAGCAGTACTTC.

This clone showed up just a few times. This chain uses TRBV18 with TRBJ1-5; the D is unclear. CDR1 and CDR2 from the germline V gene are KGHSH and LQKENI. Trimming removed 3 bases from V and 7 bases from J, with 10 bases in between. This CDR3 is built from 13 residues. The CDR3, as DNA: TGTGCCAGCTCACCGAATAGAGAACAGCCCCAGCATTTT. Its protein is CASSPNREQPQHF.

The rearrangement links TRBV18 to TRBJ2-1; D is possibly TRBD2 (6 bases). The germline V and J ends were trimmed by 6 bases and 8 bases, with 20 bases remaining between them. The CDR3 is 15 residues long. Germline CDR1 is KGHSH and CDR2 is LQKENI. In DNA form, the CDR3 reads TGTGCCAGCTCTTCTCGGGAGATCTCTGGGTATGAGCAGTTCTTC. Translated: CASSSREISGYEQFF. Supplemented by reference TRBV18 and TRBJ2-1, the full variable domain reads NAGVMQNPRHLVRRRGQEARLRCSPMKGHSHVYWYRQLPEEGLKFMVYLQKENIIDESGMPKERFSAEFPKEGPSILRIQQVVRGDSAAYFCASSSREISGYEQFFGPGTRLTVL.

The genes are TRBV7-2 and TRBJ2-2, with 8 positions matching TRBD2. Per the germline V gene, CDR1 is SGHTA and CDR2 is FQGNSA. The CDR3 runs to 17 residues. The junction had 12 bases not matched to a gene; V was cut back by 5 bases and J by 4 bases. This CDR3 is CASSEGLVQARTGELFF. The CDR3 bases are TGTGCCAGCAGCGAGGGACTAGTCCAAGCCCGCACCGGGGAGCTGTTTTTT.